Shown below are 13 T cell receptor beta chains from a single sample sequenced in a study of shared clonotypes between healthy human individuals. The method was immunoSEQ multiplex PCR; TCRdb's version includes in-frame clones alone and lacks a portion of them. The sample includes around 2,000,000 clones, 95% of them seen just once. The sequenced material came from naive CD4+ T cells sorted from blood. Subset reported: CD45RA+ positively selected. The receptors shown here come from a man younger than 30 in good health.

This clone was seen once. The genes are TRBV7-9 and TRBJ2-1; TRBD1 matches 7 bases. Germline CDR1 is SEHNR and CDR2 is FQNEAQ (reference sequence). CDR3 length: 19 amino acids. Germline trimming cut 5 bases from V and 4 bases from J; bases unmatched to any gene: 20. CDR3 region: CASSPNMYDRDKFYNEQFF. The CDR3 region has the DNA TGTGCCAGCAGCCCAAACATGTACGACAGGGACAAGTTTTACAATGAGCAGTTCTTC.

The rearrangement links TRBV6-1 to TRBJ2-1, with 15 bases that match TRBD2. The CDR3 is 15 residues long. Trimming took 5 bases from V and 9 from J; bases not matched to a gene: 5. Germline V gene sequence: CDR1 MNHNS, CDR2 SASEGT. CDR3 nucleotides: TGTGCCAGCAGTAGGACTAGCGGGGGGGCAGGTGAGCAGTTCTTC. It specifies CASSRTSGGAGEQFF.

On this clone itself: A much bigger clone sits one base away, suggesting this may be a read error. This CDR3 is also generated by other DNA sequences in the sample. This chain links TRBV27 with TRBJ1-5; D is uncertain. Trimming took 2 bases from V and 0 from J, leaving 2 bases between them. CDR3 length: 13 residues. Per germline, CDR1 MNHEY and CDR2 SMNVEV (reference sequence). CDR3 sequence reads: CASSLDSNQPQHF. CDR3 coding DNA: TGTGCCAGCAGTTTAGATAGCAATCAGCCCCAGCATTTT.

This clone was recorded only once. The rearrangement links TRBV6-5 to TRBJ2-5; D not resolved. Germline V gives CDR1 MNHEY, CDR2 SVGAGI. V shed 4 bases and J shed 5 bases, with 14 bases lying between them. The CDR3 has 14 residues. The chain's CDR3 is CASSSWVSSETQYF. For the CDR3, the DNA is TGTGCCAGCAGTTCGTGGGTTTCATCGGAGACCCAGTACTTC.

This clone was detected a few times. This sample includes further DNA sequences coding for the same CDR3. This chain links TRBV7-9 with TRBJ1-6, with no clear D. Germline values: CDR1 SEHNR, CDR2 FQNEAQ (reference sequence). CDR3 length equals 15 residues. V was trimmed by 5 bases and J by 7 bases, leaving 15 bases between them. CDR3 residues: CASSPNGLDNSPLHF. CDR3 nucleotides: TGTGCCAGCAGCCCGAACGGGCTAGACAATTCACCCCTCCACTTT.

V is TRBV28 and J is TRBJ1-4, with a weak D call TRBD1 (6 bases). The CDR3 sequence is 17 residues long. Germline CDR1 is MDHEN and CDR2 is SYDVKM. V was pared by 6 bases and J by 0 bases, with 17 bases between. The CDR3 DNA reads as TGTGCCAGCAGGGTAGGGGGGGCCGAGGCAACTAATGAAAAACTGTTTTTT. Translation gives CASRVGGAEATNEKLFF.

The rearrangement uses TRBV6-5 and TRBJ1-1, with D possibly TRBD1 on 5 matching bases. Trimming shortened V by 7 bases and J by 1 base, and 13 bases separated the two germline ends. The CDR3 runs 14 residues. Germline CDR1 and CDR2: MNHEY and SVGAGI. This CDR3 is CASIPSGGNTEAFF. The CDR3 DNA follows: TGTGCCAGCATTCCGTCGGGGGGGAACACTGAAGCTTTCTTT.

This sequence joins TRBV9 and TRBJ2-5; D call uncertain. The germline V gene encodes CDR1 SGDLS and CDR2 YYNGEE. The CDR3 totals 15 residues. Trimming took off 0 bases at V and 5 bases at J, with 14 bases between the two ends. The CDR3: CASSVDPLLAETQYF. The DNA for the CDR3 is TGTGCCAGCAGCGTAGACCCCCTCCTTGCTGAGACCCAGTACTTC.

J is TRBJ1-6 and V is TRBV5-8; TRBD1 matches at 9 bases. The ends lost 3 bases at V and 3 bases at J; junction bases unmatched: 4. CDR1 is SGHTS and CDR2 is YDEGEE in the germline V gene. The CDR3 is made up of 16 amino acids. The CDR3 region is CASSYLGQGYNSPLHF. The CDR3 DNA reads TGTGCCAGCAGCTACTTGGGACAGGGCTATAATTCACCCCTCCACTTT.

This chain uses TRBV18 with TRBJ2-3; 7 bases line up with TRBD2. The CDR3 is made up of 16 amino acids. Germline lookup yields CDR1 KGHSH and CDR2 LQKENI. Trimming took 2 bases from V and 5 from J; bases not matched to a gene: 10. The DNA for the CDR3 is TGTGCCAGCTCACCAGGGCAGCGGGGCGCGGGAGATACGCAGTATTTT. This translates into CASSPGQRGAGDTQYF.

This chain connects TRBV11-2 to TRBJ1-1, with D maybe TRBD1 (6 bases). The V and J ends lost 1 base and 4 bases respectively, with 10 bases between them. CDR1 and CDR2 (germline): SGHAT, FQNNGV. This CDR3 is 14 amino acids long. The CDR3 nucleotides read TGTGCCAGCAGCTTAGTGGGGGCGAGCACTGAAGCTTTCTTT. Residues: CASSLVGASTEAFF.

As concerns this clone: The identical CDR3 is also encoded by other nucleotide sequences in the sample. The rearrangement links TRBV7-9 to TRBJ2-3, with no clear D. Germline V lookup: CDR1 SEHNR, CDR2 FQNEAQ (reference sequence). The CDR3 totals 12 residues. V dropped 2 bases and J dropped 6 bases, with 6 bases sitting between them. DNA of the CDR3: TGTGCCAGCAGCTTAACCGGGGATACGCAGTATTTT. Translating gives CASSLTGDTQYF. Using reference TRBV7-9 and TRBJ2-3 for the parts outside the CDR3, the full variable domain is DTGVSQNPRHKITKRGQNVTFRCDPISEHNRLYWYRQTLGQGPEFLTYFQNEAQLEKSRLLSDRFSAERPKGSFSTLEIQRTEQGDSAMYLCASSLTGDTQYFGPGTRLTVL.

The chain is built from TRBV6-1 and TRBJ1-5; TRBD1 might be the D (5 bases). Trimming shortened V by 2 bases and J by 9 bases, and 8 bases separated the two germline ends. The CDR3 extends over 12 amino acids. Germline assignment: CDR1 MNHNS and CDR2 SASEGT. Written as DNA, the CDR3 is TGTGCCAGCAGTGAACCAGGGTCGCCCCAGCATTTT. Protein sequence: CASSEPGSPQHF.